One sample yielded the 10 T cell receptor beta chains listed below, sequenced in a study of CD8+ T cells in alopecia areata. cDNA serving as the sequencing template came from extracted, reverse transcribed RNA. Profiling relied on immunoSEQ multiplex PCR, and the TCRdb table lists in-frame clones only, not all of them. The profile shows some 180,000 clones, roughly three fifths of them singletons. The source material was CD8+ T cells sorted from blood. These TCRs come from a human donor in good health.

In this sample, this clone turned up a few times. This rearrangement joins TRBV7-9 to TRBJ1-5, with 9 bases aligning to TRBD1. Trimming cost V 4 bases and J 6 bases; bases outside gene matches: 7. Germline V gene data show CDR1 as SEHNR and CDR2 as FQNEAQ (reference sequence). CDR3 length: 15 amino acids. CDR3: CASSWDRDLSQPQHF. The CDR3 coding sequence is TGTGCCAGCAGCTGGGACAGGGATTTGTCTCAGCCCCAGCATTTT.

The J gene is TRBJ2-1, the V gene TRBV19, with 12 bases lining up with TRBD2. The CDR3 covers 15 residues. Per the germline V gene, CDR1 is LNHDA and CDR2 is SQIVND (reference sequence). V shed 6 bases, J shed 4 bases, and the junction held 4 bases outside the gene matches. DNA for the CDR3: TGTGCCAGTAGACTAGCGGGGGGCCCATACAATGAGCAGTTCTTC. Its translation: CASRLAGGPYNEQFF.

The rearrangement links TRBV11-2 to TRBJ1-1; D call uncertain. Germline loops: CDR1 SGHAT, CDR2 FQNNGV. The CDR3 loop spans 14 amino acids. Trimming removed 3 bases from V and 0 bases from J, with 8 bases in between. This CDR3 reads CASSLQKMNTEAFF. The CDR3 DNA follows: TGTGCCAGCAGCTTGCAGAAGATGAACACTGAAGCTTTCTTT.

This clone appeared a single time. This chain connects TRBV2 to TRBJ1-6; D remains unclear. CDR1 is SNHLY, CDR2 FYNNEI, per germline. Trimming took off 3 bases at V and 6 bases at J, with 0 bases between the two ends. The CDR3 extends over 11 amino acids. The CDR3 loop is CASSDNSPLHF. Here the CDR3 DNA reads TGTGCCAGCAGTGATAATTCACCCCTCCACTTT.

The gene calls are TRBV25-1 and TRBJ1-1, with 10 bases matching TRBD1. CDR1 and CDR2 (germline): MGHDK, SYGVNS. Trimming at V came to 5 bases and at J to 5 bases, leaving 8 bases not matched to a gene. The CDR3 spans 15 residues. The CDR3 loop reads CASSFRDRGRTEAFF. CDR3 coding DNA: TGTGCCAGCAGTTTCAGGGACAGGGGCCGGACTGAAGCTTTCTTT.

The CDR3 loop reads CSVEDLGETQYF. In DNA form, the CDR3 reads TGCAGCGTTGAAGATCTGGGAGAGACCCAGTACTTC. The V call is TRBV29-1, the J call TRBJ2-5; D gene unclear. CDR1 and CDR2 from the germline V gene are SQVTM and ANQGSEA. The CDR3 is made up of 12 amino acids. V was pared by 0 bases and J by 4 bases, with 6 bases between. Supplemented by reference TRBV29-1 and TRBJ2-5, the full variable domain reads SAVISQKPSRDICQRGTSLTIQCQVDSQVTMMFWYRQQPGQSLTLIATANQGSEATYESGFVIDKFPISRPNLTFSTLTVSNMSPEDSSIYLCSVEDLGETQYFGPGTRLLVL.

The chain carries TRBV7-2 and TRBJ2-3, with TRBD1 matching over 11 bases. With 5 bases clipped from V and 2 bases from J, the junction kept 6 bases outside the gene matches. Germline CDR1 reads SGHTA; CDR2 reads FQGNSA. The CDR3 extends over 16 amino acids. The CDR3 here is CASSQGQGVVTDTQYF. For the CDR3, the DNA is TGTGCCAGCAGCCAGGGACAGGGGGTTGTCACAGATACGCAGTATTTT.

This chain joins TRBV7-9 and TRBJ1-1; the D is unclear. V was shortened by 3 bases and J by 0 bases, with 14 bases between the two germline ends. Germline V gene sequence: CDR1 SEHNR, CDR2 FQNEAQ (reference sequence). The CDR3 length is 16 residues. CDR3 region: CASSLVSDLMNTEAFF. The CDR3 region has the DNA TGTGCCAGCAGCTTGGTGTCAGACCTCATGAACACTGAAGCTTTCTTT.

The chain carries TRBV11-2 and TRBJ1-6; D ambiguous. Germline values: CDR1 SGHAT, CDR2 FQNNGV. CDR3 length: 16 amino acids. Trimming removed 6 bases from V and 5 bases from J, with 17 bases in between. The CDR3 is CASRWSAEEHNSPLHF. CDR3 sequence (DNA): TGTGCCAGCAGGTGGTCCGCAGAGGAACATAATTCACCCCTCCACTTT.

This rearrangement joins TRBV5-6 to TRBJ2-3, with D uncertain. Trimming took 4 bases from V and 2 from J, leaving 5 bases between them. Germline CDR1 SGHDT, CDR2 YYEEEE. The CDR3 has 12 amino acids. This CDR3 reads CASSPATDTQYF. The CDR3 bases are TGTGCCAGCAGCCCCGCCACAGATACGCAGTATTTT.